This is a list of T cell receptor beta chains from one sample in a study of T cell responses to AZD1222 COVID-19 vaccine. The assay was immunoSEQ multiplex PCR, and TCRdb's table has in-frame clones only and misses some. The repertoire holds over 130,000 clones, with approximately 92% as singletons. The sample was peripheral blood, taken on day 0 of AZD1222 vaccination. The receptors were gathered from an adult in good health. Each CDR3 is given with its conserved first and last residue. D genes are given only for firm matches. Clone size is not always given. Where it is, it says once, few, many or a class for expanded clones.

j_call v_call d_call clone_size cdr3_aa cdr3_nt
TRBJ1-1 TRBV7-6 TRBD1 - CASSSGQGVNTEAFF TGTGCCAGCAGCTCCGGACAGGGGGTCAACACTGAAGCTTTCTTT
TRBJ2-1 TRBV7-9 TRBD2 - CASSRHLEISGRDYEQFF TGTGCCAGCAGCCGCCACTTAGAGATCAGCGGGAGGGACTATGAGCAGTTCTTC
TRBJ1-3 TRBV7-9 - once CASSTEGEFDGNTIYF TGTGCCAGCAGTACAGAAGGGGAATTCGATGGAAACACCATATATTTT
TRBJ2-1 TRBV18 - once CATRQATYNEQFF TGTGCCACACGACAGGCCACCTACAATGAGCAGTTCTTC
TRBJ2-7 TRBV6-5 TRBD1 - CASRTGQGSYEQYF TGTGCCAGCAGGACGGGACAGGGGTCCTACGAGCAGTACTTC
TRBJ1-2 TRBV10-3 - - CAISANNYGYTF TGTGCCATCAGTGCTAATAACTATGGCTACACCTTC
TRBJ2-7 TRBV28 - - CASNERGVLYEQYF TGTGCCAGCAACGAGAGAGGGGTCCTCTACGAGCAGTACTTC
TRBJ1-1 TRBV29-1 - - CSARTGDEAFF TGCAGCGCCAGGACGGGGGATGAAGCTTTCTTT
TRBJ2-7 TRBV7-8 - - CASSLRESSYEQYF TGTGCCAGCAGCTTAAGGGAGAGCTCCTACGAGCAGTACTTC
TRBJ2-7 TRBV5-6 - - CASTTTPAYEQYF TGTGCCAGCACCACTACTCCCGCCTACGAGCAGTACTTC
TRBJ1-1 TRBV28 TRBD1 - CASSLELQGRAFF TGTGCCAGCAGTTTAGAGCTACAGGGGAGGGCTTTCTTT
TRBJ1-4 TRBV27 - once CASAQGLANEKLFF TGTGCCAGCGCCCAGGGCCTCGCTAATGAAAAACTGTTTTTT
TRBJ2-3 TRBV3-1/TRBV3-2 TRBD2 - CASSQGLAGAPDTQYF TGTGCCAGCAGCCAGGGTCTAGCGGGAGCTCCCGATACGCAGTATTTT
TRBJ2-7 TRBV28 - - CASSLGRSTSSYEQYF TGTGCCAGCAGTTTAGGTCGGTCAACGAGCTCCTACGAGCAGTACTTC
TRBJ2-7 TRBV5-6 TRBD1 - CASSVRDSLHEQYF TGTGCCAGCAGCGTCCGGGACAGCCTGCACGAGCAGTACTTC
TRBJ1-2 TRBV10-1 TRBD1 - CASSERQGDGYTF TGCGCCAGCAGTGAGAGGCAGGGGGATGGCTACACCTTC
TRBJ2-3 TRBV11-1 - - CASSPRDGTSTDTQYF TGTGCCAGCAGCCCTCGTGACGGAACTAGCACAGATACGCAGTATTTT